This T cell receptor beta chain derives from a study of CD4 T cells in relation to SARS-CoV-2 and coronaviruses. Overall study: After nine to eleven days of antigen culture, PBMC TCR beta CDR3s were sequenced. Study observations and caveats: In 55% to 75% of donors, memory CD4+ clonotypes crossrecognized SARS-CoV-2 and at least one common cold coronavirus spike.

Before the COVID-19 pandemic, during about 2011-2018, CD4+ T cells were taken from unexposed donors. Isolation of CD4+ T cells took place after less than twelve days in culture. As cell numbers allowed, unexposed-donor CD4+ T cells faced SARS-CoV-2 S/N and four cold-coronavirus spikes. Approximately 2 million PBMCs per well were cultured with around 10 IU/ml IL-2. As regards this clone: Its antigen is not identified.

The CDR3 spans 13 residues. V lost 0 bases and J 2 bases, leaving 7 bases between the germline ends. The V gene's germline CDR1 is GTSNPN and CDR2 SVGIG (reference sequence). This table comes from immunoSEQ multiplex PCR, and its TCRdb copy is limited to in-frame clones, with some not included. The data show about 16,000 clones, about 82% seen once. The clonotype originates from a human donor in good health. The rearrangement uses TRBV30 and TRBJ1-2; D may be TRBD1 (5 bases). Sequenced sample: CD4+ T cells from PBMCs, cultured in vitro. This CDR3 reads CAWSVRTNYGYTF. CDR3 DNA sequence: TGTGCCTGGAGTGTTAGGACAAACTATGGCTACACCTTC.